This entry lists 7 T cell receptor beta chains sequenced from one sample in a study of chemoradiotherapy in HPV16-positive cancers. The data were produced by immunoSEQ multiplex PCR, yet TCRdb's version contains in-frame clones alone and is incomplete. Of about 5,500 clones in the sample, approximately 81% are singletons; the top ten hold about 19%. The sample was gathered from a patient who underwent chemoradiotherapy. Receptor source: a human donor with HPV-associated anogenital cancer.

This clone was counted only a few times. The V and J genes are TRBV18 and TRBJ2-7; weak D call: TRBD1 (5 bases). Trimming took off 4 bases at V and 2 bases at J, with 9 bases between the two ends. This CDR3 has 13 residues. CDR1 KGHSH and CDR2 LQKENI come from the germline V gene. The CDR3 region has the DNA TGTGCCAGCTCACTAAGGACAACCTACGAGCAGTACTTC. The encoded protein is CASSLRTTYEQYF.

The chain combines TRBV7-9 with TRBJ2-5; weak D call: TRBD2 (6 bases). Between the trimmed V and J ends, which lost 5 bases and 5 bases, there was a span of 15 bases. This CDR3 region has 14 residues. The V gene's germline CDR1 is SEHNR and CDR2 FQNEAQ (reference sequence). The CDR3 loop is CASSVRREAETQYF. The CDR3 bases are TGTGCCAGCAGCGTACGAAGGGAGGCCGAGACCCAGTACTTC.

The chain has TRBV30 and TRBJ1-6; 8 positions match TRBD1. Trimming at V came to 2 bases and at J to 0 bases, leaving 6 bases not matched to a gene. CDR3 size: 17 residues. Germline assignment: CDR1 GTSNPN and CDR2 SVGIG (reference sequence). CDR3 sequence (DNA): TGTGCCTGGAGTCGCAGGGGGCCCAGCTCCTATAATTCACCCCTCCACTTT. Its translation: CAWSRRGPSSYNSPLHF.

The chain employs TRBV10-3 and TRBJ2-5, with D unclear. Germline V gene lookup returns CDR1 ENHRY and CDR2 SYGVKD. V shed 2 bases and J shed 5 bases, with 6 bases lying between them. The CDR3 extends over 12 amino acids. Here the CDR3 reads CAISETRETQYF. DNA of the CDR3: TGTGCCATCAGTGAGACGAGGGAGACCCAGTACTTC.

This rearrangement joins TRBV7-2 to TRBJ2-5; tentatively, D is TRBD2 (6 bases). This CDR3 has 14 residues. Germline assignment: CDR1 SGHTA and CDR2 FQGNSA. Between the trimmed V and J ends, which lost 2 bases and 3 bases, there was a span of 10 bases. DNA for the CDR3: TGTGCCAGCAGCTTACAGTGGAGGGAAGAGACCCAGTACTTC. Translation: CASSLQWREETQYF.

The chain couples TRBV16 to TRBJ2-5; D is possibly TRBD1 (5 bases). With 2 bases removed from V and 2 bases from J, the gap between germline ends came to 6 bases. Looked up from germline, CDR1 is KGHSY and CDR2 is FQNENV. The CDR3 has 13 residues. CDR3 nucleotides: TGTGCCAGCAGCCAAACAGGTCAAGAGACCCAGTACTTC. This sequence encodes CASSQTGQETQYF.

V gene TRBV2 combines with J gene TRBJ2-1, with 12 nucleotides matching TRBD2. Per germline, CDR1 SNHLY and CDR2 FYNNEI. The J segment lost 7 bases and the V segment lost 6 bases, leaving 7 bases of the junction unmatched. The CDR3 runs to 15 residues. CDR3 sequence reads: CASSLLAGGDNEQFF. The CDR3 bases are TGTGCCAGCAGCCTACTAGCGGGGGGAGATAATGAGCAGTTCTTC.